These 24 T cell receptor beta chains were all obtained from the same sample, sequenced in a study of cytomegalovirus exposure and HLA in healthy donors. Libraries were prepared by immunoSEQ multiplex PCR; TCRdb keeps only in-frame clonotypes and omits some of them. The profile shows about 110,000 clones, roughly 86% of them singletons. Sequencing input: PBMCs. These receptor sequences come from a young woman in good health and CMV-seronegative.

This chain uses TRBV19 with TRBJ2-3, with 7 bases fitting TRBD1. Trimming at V came to 0 bases and at J to 5 bases, leaving 2 bases not matched to a gene. CDR3 size: 14 residues. CDR1 and CDR2 (germline): LNHDA, SQIVND (reference sequence). The CDR3 loop is CASSIEGGEDTQYF. CDR3 nucleotides: TGTGCCAGTAGTATAGAAGGGGGCGAAGATACGCAGTATTTT.

This clone was observed a handful of times. The rearrangement joins TRBV7-3 to TRBJ2-5, with D maybe TRBD1 (5 bases). The CDR3 is 13 amino acids. The germline CDR1 and CDR2 sequences are SGHTA and FQGTGA. Deletions cut 2 bases from V and 3 bases from J, with 7 bases between. The CDR3 DNA sequence: TGTGCCAGCAGCTTAGTCAGGGAAGAGACCCAGTACTTC. As protein: CASSLVREETQYF.

The chain carries TRBV11-2 and TRBJ1-6; tentatively, D is TRBD1 (6 bases). Per germline, CDR1 SGHAT and CDR2 FQNNGV. Trimming took off 5 bases at V and 7 bases at J, with 18 bases between the two ends. There are 16 residues in the CDR3. The CDR3 sequence: CASSITPDSRNSPLHF. The CDR3 DNA reads TGTGCCAGCAGCATCACTCCGGACAGCCGCAATTCACCCCTCCACTTT.

Worth noting for this clone: At one boundary the junction diverges from the germline segment, which might be a read error. V and J are TRBV11-1 and TRBJ1-2; D is uncertain. The CDR3 loop spans 13 amino acids. Per germline, CDR1 SGHAT and CDR2 FQDESV (reference sequence). This CDR3 reads CASSSPRSRTPCF. CDR3 nucleotides: TGTGCCAGCAGCTCCCCCCGTTCTAGGACTCCATGCTTC.

CDR3 sequence: CASSGRETDEQFF. The CDR3 bases are TGTGCCAGTTCTGGGCGGGAGACCGATGAGCAGTTCTTC. The chain is built from TRBV10-3 and TRBJ2-1; 7 bases agree with TRBD2. This CDR3 has 13 amino acids. The V and J ends lost 10 bases and 8 bases, in that order; junction bases with no gene match: 11. Germline values: CDR1 ENHRY, CDR2 SYGVKD.

The chain joins TRBV4-3 to TRBJ1-5; D call uncertain. Trimming removed 2 bases from V and 4 bases from J, with 18 bases in between. Per the germline V gene, CDR1 is LGHNA and CDR2 is YSLEER. The CDR3 has 17 amino acids. CDR3 DNA sequence: TGCGCCAGCAGCCAACTCTGGGGAGGTCGGGGTAATCAGCCCCAGCATTTT. It codes for CASSQLWGGRGNQPQHF.

V usage is TRBV7-9 and J usage is TRBJ2-7; perhaps TRBD2 as D (6 bases). The V gene lost 2 bases and the J gene lost 6 bases, with 14 bases spanning the gap. The CDR3 is made up of 14 amino acids. Germline CDR1 SEHNR, CDR2 FQNEAQ (reference sequence). CDR3 sequence (DNA): TGTGCCAGCAGCTTAACTAGCTCCTCCGGCGAGCAGTACTTC. Protein: CASSLTSSSGEQYF.

This clone was counted only a few times. The chain has TRBV29-1 and TRBJ1-1, with D perhaps TRBD1 (5 bases). The CDR3 is 12 amino acids. Looked up from germline, CDR1 is SQVTM and CDR2 is ANQGSEA. With 3 bases removed from V and 6 bases from J, the gap between germline ends came to 11 bases. This chain's CDR3 is CSVDGGAAEAFF. The CDR3 DNA follows: TGCAGCGTTGATGGAGGGGCCGCTGAAGCTTTCTTT.

The rearrangement links TRBV28 to TRBJ1-2; 7 nucleotides line up with TRBD1. Germline trimming cut 3 bases from V and 8 bases from J; bases unmatched to any gene: 0. Per germline, CDR1 MDHEN and CDR2 SYDVKM. The CDR3 runs to 11 residues. CDR3 DNA: TGTGCCAGCAGTTTGGGACAGGGCTACACCTTC. Translation gives CASSLGQGYTF.

The rearrangement uses TRBV29-1 and TRBJ2-7; no clear D. The V end was cut by 7 bases, the J end by 3 bases, with 10 bases between. Looked up from germline, CDR1 is SQVTM and CDR2 is ANQGSEA. The CDR3 loop spans 11 amino acids. CDR3 bases: TGCAGCGCAACCGCAGGCTACGAGCAGTACTTC. Residues: CSATAGYEQYF.

This chain connects TRBV6-6 to TRBJ2-1; 9 nucleotides match TRBD2. V lost 8 bases to trimming and J lost 7 bases; unmatched junction nucleotides: 9. Germline CDR1 reads MNHNY; CDR2 reads SVGAGI (reference sequence). This CDR3 spans 14 amino acids. This CDR3 is CASVPAGGLNEQFF. The CDR3 DNA reads as TGTGCCAGCGTTCCAGCGGGAGGACTAAATGAGCAGTTCTTC.

The rearrangement links TRBV19 to TRBJ1-6; TRBD1 agrees at 9 bases. Germline loops: CDR1 LNHDA, CDR2 SQIVND (reference sequence). V lost 5 bases to trimming and J lost 7 bases; unmatched junction nucleotides: 3. The CDR3 is 14 amino acids. The CDR3 is CASSPGQGNSPLHF. DNA of the CDR3: TGTGCCAGTAGTCCGGGACAGGGCAATTCACCCCTCCACTTT. Full variable domain (rest looked up from reference TRBV19 and TRBJ1-6): DGGITQSPKYLFRKEGQNVTLSCEQNLNHDAMYWYRQDPGQGLRLIYYSQIVNDFQKGDIAEGYSVSREKKESFPLTVTSAQKNPTAFYLCASSPGQGNSPLHFGNGTRLTVT.

For the CDR3, the DNA is TGTGCCAGCAGCCAAGACACAGGGAGTAATGAAAAACTGTTTTTT. The encoded protein is CASSQDTGSNEKLFF. The chain couples TRBV4-2 to TRBJ1-4; D is possibly TRBD1 (6 bases). This CDR3 spans 15 amino acids. From germline, CDR1 is LGHNA and CDR2 YNFKEQ. Deletions cut 0 bases from V and 4 bases from J, with 9 bases between.

This clone occurred once. The chain is built from TRBV30 and TRBJ2-6; D uncertain. Germline CDR1 reads GTSNPN; CDR2 reads SVGIG (reference sequence). Trimming took 5 bases from V and 4 from J, leaving 9 bases between them. There are 13 residues in the CDR3. The CDR3, as DNA: TGTGCCTGGGGCATACAAGGGGCCAACGTCCTGACTTTC. Its protein is CAWGIQGANVLTF.

The gene calls are TRBV7-9 and TRBJ1-2; the match to TRBD1 covers 7 bases. Germline trimming cut 4 bases from V and 5 bases from J; bases unmatched to any gene: 10. The CDR3 has 15 residues. Germline CDR1 is SEHNR and CDR2 is FQNEAQ (reference sequence). In DNA, the CDR3 is TGTGCCAGCAGCTCAGGAGGGGGCGGATTATATGGCTACACCTTC. This gives the protein CASSSGGGGLYGYTF.

This chain links TRBV7-8 with TRBJ2-4; possibly TRBD1 for D (6 bases). The CDR3 sequence is 15 residues long. Trimming left V 5 bases short and J 7 bases short, with 18 bases between. Germline V gives CDR1 SGHVS, CDR2 FQNEAQ. As DNA, the CDR3 is TGTGCCAGCAGCACAACCATTGACAGGAAGAACATTCAGTACTTC. This encodes CASSTTIDRKNIQYF. Combining the CDR3 with reference TRBV7-8 and TRBJ2-4 gives the whole variable domain GAGVSQSPRYKVAKRGQDVALRCDPISGHVSLFWYQQALGQGPEFLTYFQNEAQLDKSGLPSDRFFAERPEGSVSTLKIQRTQQEDSAVYLCASSTTIDRKNIQYFGAGTRLSVL.

The genes are TRBV30 and TRBJ2-5, with TRBD2 matching 15 bases. Germline trimming cut 0 bases from V and 5 bases from J; bases unmatched to any gene: 4. Looked up from germline, CDR1 is GTSNPN and CDR2 is SVGIG (reference sequence). This CDR3 spans 16 amino acids. The CDR3: CAWSVEGLAGGETQYF. In nucleotides, the CDR3 is TGTGCCTGGAGTGTTGAAGGACTAGCGGGAGGGGAGACCCAGTACTTC.

This clone showed up just a few times. The chain has TRBV7-2 and TRBJ2-7; possible D gene TRBD1, 5 bases. Germline CDR1 SGHTA, CDR2 FQGNSA. Trimming cost V 5 bases and J 3 bases, with 20 bases left between them. The CDR3 sequence is 16 residues long. Here the CDR3 DNA reads TGTGCCAGCAGCCCATGGGGCCCCCTGGAAAGCTACGAGCAGTACTTC. Protein: CASSPWGPLESYEQYF.

CDR3 sequence reads: CASSIDLGRFYGYTF. The CDR3 DNA sequence: TGTGCCAGTAGTATAGATCTTGGCAGGTTCTATGGCTACACCTTC. V gene TRBV19 combines with J gene TRBJ1-2; no reliable D call. V was pared by 0 bases and J by 4 bases, with 12 bases between. CDR1 is LNHDA and CDR2 is SQIVND in the germline V gene (reference sequence). The CDR3 runs to 15 residues.

The chain uses TRBV18 and TRBJ2-1; 12 nucleotides line up with TRBD2. This CDR3 is built from 16 residues. With V trimmed by 0 bases and J by 6 bases, 3 bases remained unmatched. Germline-derived CDR1 and CDR2 are KGHSH and LQKENI. This CDR3 reads CASSPPLAGGTNEQFF. CDR3 DNA sequence: TGTGCCAGCTCACCACCCCTAGCGGGGGGGACCAATGAGCAGTTCTTC. Full variable domain (outside the CDR3, taken from reference TRBV18 and TRBJ2-1): NAGVMQNPRHLVRRRGQEARLRCSPMKGHSHVYWYRQLPEEGLKFMVYLQKENIIDESGMPKERFSAEFPKEGPSILRIQQVVRGDSAAYFCASSPPLAGGTNEQFFGPGTRLTVL.

The rearrangement joins TRBV11-3 to TRBJ1-1; possible D gene TRBD1, 6 bases. The CDR3 loop spans 13 amino acids. Germline V CDR1 and CDR2: SGHNT, YENEEA. Trimming shortened V by 1 base and J by 5 bases, and 8 bases separated the two germline ends. The CDR3, as DNA: TGTGCCAGCAGCTTAGGTAGGGGGACTGAAGCTTTCTTT. Its protein is CASSLGRGTEAFF.

The chain is built from TRBV6-5 and TRBJ2-7, with D unresolved. V was cut by 2 bases and J by 5 bases, with 13 bases left in between. CDR1 is MNHEY, CDR2 SVGAGI, per germline. The CDR3 spans 14 residues. The CDR3: CASSYGAPRHEQYF. DNA for the CDR3: TGTGCCAGCAGTTACGGCGCTCCGCGGCACGAGCAGTACTTC.

Only one count was recorded for this clone. V usage is TRBV9 and J usage is TRBJ2-7, with 9 bases that match TRBD1. CDR1 is SGDLS and CDR2 is YYNGEE in the germline V gene. The J segment lost 2 bases and the V segment lost 3 bases, leaving 6 bases of the junction unmatched. This CDR3 contains 15 residues. In DNA form, the CDR3 reads TGTGCCAGCAGCGCCGGGACAGGGCCAGCCTACGAGCAGTACTTC. Amino acids: CASSAGTGPAYEQYF.

CDR3 region: CASSLAGLAGATLGTDTQYF. The DNA of the CDR3 is TGCGCCAGCAGCTTGGCCGGACTAGCGGGGGCGACGCTAGGCACAGATACGCAGTATTTT. The chain links TRBV5-1 to TRBJ2-3; 13 bases align to TRBD2. The CDR3 totals 20 residues. Germline CDR1 and CDR2: SGHRS and YFSETQ. V dropped 0 bases and J dropped 1; count of bases not matched to a gene: 11.